The 18 T cell receptor beta chains below were found in one sample sequenced in a study of a mutant IDH1 vaccine in newly diagnosed glioma. Here immunoSEQ multiplex PCR was the method, and the copy in TCRdb shows in-frame clones only, minus some. This sample has about 64,000 clones, with 85% found just once. The time point here: week 23, last vaccination. Vaccinated patients received 300 ug of mutant IDH1 20-mer peptide per dose, with topical imiquimod. Their antigen targets remain unknown. The sequencing used PBMCs, collected from a glioma patient whose treatment included an IDH1 peptide vaccine. The receptors come from a man aged 30 to 45 with glioma.

V gene TRBV4-1 combines with J gene TRBJ1-2, with 9 bases aligning to TRBD1. Trimming at V came to 1 base and at J to 7 bases, leaving 1 base not matched to a gene. Germline V gives CDR1 MGHRA, CDR2 YSYEKL. CDR3 length: 13 amino acids. CDR3 region: CASSQGTGVGYTF. CDR3 nucleotide sequence: TGCGCCAGCAGCCAAGGGACAGGGGTTGGCTACACCTTC.

V gene TRBV11-2 combines with J gene TRBJ1-1; D not resolved. Deletions cut 1 base from V and 7 bases from J, with 7 bases between. CDR1 is SGHAT and CDR2 is FQNNGV in the germline V gene. The CDR3 extends over 12 amino acids. CDR3: CASSLVEGEAFF. For the CDR3, the DNA is TGTGCCAGCAGCTTAGTAGAGGGTGAAGCTTTCTTT. Full variable domain (rest looked up from reference TRBV11-2 and TRBJ1-1): EAGVAQSPRYKIIEKRQSVAFWCNPISGHATLYWYQQILGQGPKLLIQFQNNGVVDDSQLPKDRFSAERLKGVDSTLKIQPAKLEDSAVYLCASSLVEGEAFFGQGTRLTVV.

This rearrangement joins TRBV13 to TRBJ1-1; D is perhaps TRBD1 (6 bases). The CDR3 is made up of 14 amino acids. Per the germline V gene, CDR1 is PRHDT and CDR2 is FYEKMQ (reference sequence). Trimming shortened V by 5 bases and J by 8 bases, and 18 bases separated the two germline ends. The CDR3 region has the DNA TGTGCCAGCAGCGTATCCGGGACAAAGACCGAAGCTTTCTTT. It codes for CASSVSGTKTEAFF.

This clone was picked up one time. The CDR3 reads CASRYRSSSGANVLTF. Here the CDR3 DNA reads TGTGCCAGTAGGTACAGGTCCTCCTCTGGGGCCAACGTCCTGACTTTC. V gene TRBV19 combines with J gene TRBJ2-6, with D tentatively TRBD1 (5 bases). This CDR3 region has 16 residues. Germline V gene data show CDR1 as LNHDA and CDR2 as SQIVND (reference sequence). Trimming removed 6 bases at V and 0 bases at J, with 12 bases between.

V is TRBV6-5 and J is TRBJ2-3; D is unclear. The CDR3 covers 15 residues. With 6 bases removed from V and 0 bases from J, the gap between germline ends came to 13 bases. The germline V gene encodes CDR1 MNHEY and CDR2 SVGAGI. The CDR3 bases are TGTGCCAGCAGCCAACAACTAACAAGCACAGATACGCAGTATTTT. It codes for CASSQQLTSTDTQYF.

This chain links TRBV27 with TRBJ2-7; D is undetermined. Trimming removed 6 bases from V and 3 bases from J, with 6 bases in between. CDR1 is MNHEY, CDR2 SMNVEV, per germline (reference sequence). This CDR3 comprises 11 residues. CDR3 in amino acids: CASSKNYEQYF. As DNA, the CDR3 is TGTGCCAGCAGCAAGAACTACGAGCAGTACTTC.

The chain links TRBV7-9 to TRBJ1-4, with no clear D. The CDR3 consists of 14 residues. CDR1 SEHNR and CDR2 FQNEAQ come from the germline V gene (reference sequence). The ends were cut back, 3 bases at V and 7 bases at J, with 12 bases in the middle. CDR3 residues: CASSFATMGEKLFF. CDR3 DNA sequence: TGTGCCAGCAGCTTTGCCACAATGGGTGAAAAACTGTTTTTT.

The V call is TRBV7-2, the J call TRBJ2-7, with D uncertain. The CDR3 length is 15 residues. Germline V gene lookup returns CDR1 SGHTA and CDR2 FQGNSA. Trimming took off 1 base at V and 3 bases at J, with 13 bases between the two ends. The CDR3 nucleotides read TGTGCCAGCAGCTTAGAATCCAGTTTCGTCTACGAGCAGTACTTC. It is translated as CASSLESSFVYEQYF.

This clone has a handful of counts. The CDR3: CASSLGDSSTDTQYF. The CDR3 nucleotides are TGTGCCAGCAGCTTAGGGGACAGCTCCACAGATACGCAGTATTTT. This sequence joins TRBV11-2 and TRBJ2-3; 7 bases are a match to TRBD1. Germline-derived CDR1 and CDR2 are SGHAT and FQNNGV. This CDR3 contains 15 residues. J was trimmed by 2 bases and V by 1 base; bases with no gene match: 3.

The chain uses TRBV19 and TRBJ1-1; possible D gene TRBD1, 5 bases. V was shortened by 3 bases and J by 3 bases, with 8 bases between the two germline ends. The CDR3 contains 13 residues. The germline V gene encodes CDR1 LNHDA and CDR2 SQIVND (reference sequence). CDR3 DNA sequence: TGTGCCAGTAGTATTGGGGGACACACTGAAGCTTTCTTT. It encodes CASSIGGHTEAFF.

The chain recombines TRBV19 with TRBJ2-5, with no clear D. Germline V CDR1 and CDR2: LNHDA, SQIVND (reference sequence). V was clipped by 5 bases and J by 5 bases, with 24 bases between them. The CDR3 totals 17 residues. The CDR3 here is CASSQQLNLLVGETQYF. CDR3 DNA: TGTGCCAGTAGTCAACAACTCAATTTGCTAGTTGGGGAGACCCAGTACTTC.

The chain combines TRBV5-1 with TRBJ2-5; possibly TRBD2 for D (5 bases). This CDR3 spans 12 amino acids. Germline values: CDR1 SGHRS, CDR2 YFSETQ. The germline V and J ends were trimmed by 6 bases and 2 bases, with 8 bases remaining between them. The CDR3 is CASTADQETQYF. CDR3 DNA sequence: TGCGCCAGCACAGCGGATCAAGAGACCCAGTACTTC.

The chain recombines TRBV6-5 with TRBJ1-1; D remains ambiguous. The CDR3 is 15 amino acids. V lost 2 bases, J lost 7 bases, and 17 bases lay in between. Germline V gene data show CDR1 as MNHEY and CDR2 as SVGAGI. The CDR3 bases are TGTGCCAGCAGTTACCGGGTAACAGCGTCGAATGAAGCTTTCTTT. This encodes CASSYRVTASNEAFF.

The J gene is TRBJ1-4, the V gene TRBV6-5, with 7 nucleotides matching TRBD1. The germline V gene has CDR1 MNHEY and CDR2 SVGAGI. This CDR3 comprises 14 residues. J was trimmed by 4 bases and V by 4 bases; bases with no gene match: 3. For the CDR3, the DNA is TGTGCCAGCAGTTTTACAGGGGATAATGAAAAACTGTTTTTT. It specifies CASSFTGDNEKLFF.

The J gene is TRBJ1-2, the V gene TRBV28; D is uncertain. V dropped 3 bases and J dropped 3 bases, with 11 bases sitting between them. CDR3 size: 14 residues. Looked up from germline, CDR1 is MDHEN and CDR2 is SYDVKM. In DNA form, the CDR3 reads TGTGCCAGCAGTTTTGAGGGTGGGGACTATGGCTACACCTTC. Translation gives CASSFEGGDYGYTF.

This chain connects TRBV20-1 to TRBJ2-5, with D uncertain. Trimming removed 1 base from V and 5 bases from J, with 5 bases in between. This CDR3 has 11 residues. In germline, CDR1 is DFQATT, CDR2 SNEGSKA (reference sequence). CDR3 loop: CSARARETQYF. DNA for the CDR3: TGCAGTGCTAGAGCGAGGGAGACCCAGTACTTC.

The chain employs TRBV4-2 and TRBJ1-2, with D possibly being TRBD1 (5 bases). The V and J ends lost 1 base and 3 bases respectively, with 21 bases between them. The V gene's germline CDR1 is LGHNA and CDR2 YNFKEQ. This CDR3 is 18 amino acids long. The CDR3 here is CASSQGYIRTGGDYGYTF. CDR3 nucleotides: TGTGCCAGCAGCCAAGGGTATATACGAACGGGGGGAGACTATGGCTACACCTTC.

V usage is TRBV28 and J usage is TRBJ2-5, with 10 nucleotides matching TRBD1. Germline CDR1 reads MDHEN; CDR2 reads SYDVKM. There are 14 residues in the CDR3. V was clipped by 5 bases and J by 11 bases; unmatched bases: 11. CDR3: CASSPVLGQGKQYF. Written as DNA, the CDR3 is TGTGCCAGCAGTCCGGTTTTGGGACAGGGGAAGCAGTACTTC.